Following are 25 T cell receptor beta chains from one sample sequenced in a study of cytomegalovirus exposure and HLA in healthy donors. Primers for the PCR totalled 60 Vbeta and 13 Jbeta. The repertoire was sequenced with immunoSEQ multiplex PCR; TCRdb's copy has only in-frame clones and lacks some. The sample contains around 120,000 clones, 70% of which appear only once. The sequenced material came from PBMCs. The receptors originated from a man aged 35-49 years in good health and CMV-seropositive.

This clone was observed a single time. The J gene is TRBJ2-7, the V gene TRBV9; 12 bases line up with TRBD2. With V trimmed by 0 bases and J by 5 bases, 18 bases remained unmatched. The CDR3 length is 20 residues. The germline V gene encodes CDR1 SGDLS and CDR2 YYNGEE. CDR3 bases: TGTGCCAGCAGCGTAGAGGGGGGCGCGTTTGGGGCTAGCGGGAGGGACGAGCAGTACGTC. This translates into CASSVEGGAFGASGRDEQYV.

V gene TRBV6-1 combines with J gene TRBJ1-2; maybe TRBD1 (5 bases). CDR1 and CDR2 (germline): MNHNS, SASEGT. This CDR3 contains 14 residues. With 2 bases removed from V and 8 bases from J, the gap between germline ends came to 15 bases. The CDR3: CASSEMGGSRGYTF. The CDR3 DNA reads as TGTGCCAGCAGTGAAATGGGGGGATCGAGAGGCTACACCTTC.

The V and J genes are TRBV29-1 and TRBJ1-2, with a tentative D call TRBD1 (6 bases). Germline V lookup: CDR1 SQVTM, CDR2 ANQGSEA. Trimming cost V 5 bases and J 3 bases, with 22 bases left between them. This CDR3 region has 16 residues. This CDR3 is CSVREITQGSDYGYTF. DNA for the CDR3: TGCAGCGTTAGGGAAATTACTCAGGGGTCGGACTATGGCTACACCTTC.

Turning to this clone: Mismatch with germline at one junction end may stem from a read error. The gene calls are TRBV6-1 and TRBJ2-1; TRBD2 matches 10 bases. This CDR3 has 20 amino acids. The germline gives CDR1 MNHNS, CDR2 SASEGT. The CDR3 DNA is TGTGCCAGCAGCGAAGGACTAGCGGCAAGCGTCCAGGGTTCATACAATGAGCAGTTCTTC. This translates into CASSEGLAASVQGSYNEQFF.

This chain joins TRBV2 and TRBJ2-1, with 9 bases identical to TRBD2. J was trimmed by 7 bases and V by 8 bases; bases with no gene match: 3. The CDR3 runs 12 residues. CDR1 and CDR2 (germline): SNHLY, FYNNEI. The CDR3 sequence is CASGGRENEQFF. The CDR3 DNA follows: TGTGCCAGCGGCGGGAGGGAGAATGAGCAGTTCTTC.

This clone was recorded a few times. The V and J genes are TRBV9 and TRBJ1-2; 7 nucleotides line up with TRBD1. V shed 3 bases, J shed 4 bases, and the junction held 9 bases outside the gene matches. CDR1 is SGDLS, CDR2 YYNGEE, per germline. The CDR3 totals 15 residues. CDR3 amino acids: CASSETGRGVYGYTF. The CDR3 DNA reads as TGTGCCAGCAGCGAGACAGGGCGGGGGGTCTATGGCTACACCTTC.

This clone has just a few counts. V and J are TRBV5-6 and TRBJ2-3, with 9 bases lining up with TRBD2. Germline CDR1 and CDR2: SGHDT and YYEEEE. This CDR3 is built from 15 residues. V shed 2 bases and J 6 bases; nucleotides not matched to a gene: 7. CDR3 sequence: CASSLEREVVDTQYF. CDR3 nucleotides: TGTGCCAGCAGCTTAGAGCGGGAGGTTGTGGATACGCAGTATTTT.

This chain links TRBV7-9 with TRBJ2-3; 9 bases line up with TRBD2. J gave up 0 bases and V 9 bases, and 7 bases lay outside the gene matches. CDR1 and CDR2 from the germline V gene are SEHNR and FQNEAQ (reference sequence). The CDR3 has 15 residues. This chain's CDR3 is CASLTAGGSTDTQYF. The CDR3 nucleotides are TGTGCCAGTCTTACCGCGGGGGGGAGCACAGATACGCAGTATTTT.

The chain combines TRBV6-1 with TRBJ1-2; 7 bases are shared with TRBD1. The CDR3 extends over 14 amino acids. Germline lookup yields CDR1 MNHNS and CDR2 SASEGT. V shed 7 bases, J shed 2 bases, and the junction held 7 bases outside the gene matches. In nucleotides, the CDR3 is TGTGCCAGCAACCGACAGGACAGGAACTATGGCTACACCTTC. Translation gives CASNRQDRNYGYTF.

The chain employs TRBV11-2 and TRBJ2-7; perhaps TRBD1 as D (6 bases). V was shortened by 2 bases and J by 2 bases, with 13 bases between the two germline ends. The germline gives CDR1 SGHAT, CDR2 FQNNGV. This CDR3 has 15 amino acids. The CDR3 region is CASSLRQVITYEQYF. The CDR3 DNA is TGTGCCAGCAGCTTAAGACAGGTGATTACCTACGAGCAGTACTTC.

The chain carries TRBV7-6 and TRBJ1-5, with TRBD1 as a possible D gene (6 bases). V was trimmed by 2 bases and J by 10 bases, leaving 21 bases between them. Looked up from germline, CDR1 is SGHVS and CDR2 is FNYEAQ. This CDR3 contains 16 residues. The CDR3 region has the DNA TGTGCCAGCAGCTTAACGGAAGAGAACGAGGGGGAACCCCAGCATTTT. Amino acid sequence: CASSLTEENEGEPQHF.

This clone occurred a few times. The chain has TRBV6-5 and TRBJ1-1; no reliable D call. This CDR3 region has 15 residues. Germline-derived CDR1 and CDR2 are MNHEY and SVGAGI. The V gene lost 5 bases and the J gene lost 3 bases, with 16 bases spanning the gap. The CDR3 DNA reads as TGTGCCAGCAGTCTTATCCGGGAAGTGGACACTGAAGCTTTCTTT. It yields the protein CASSLIREVDTEAFF.

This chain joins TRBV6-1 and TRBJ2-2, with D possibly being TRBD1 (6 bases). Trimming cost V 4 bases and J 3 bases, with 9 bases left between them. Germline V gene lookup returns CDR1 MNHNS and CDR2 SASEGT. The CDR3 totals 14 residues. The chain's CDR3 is CASSVQGDTGELFF. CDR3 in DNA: TGTGCCAGCAGTGTACAGGGTGACACCGGGGAGCTGTTTTTT.

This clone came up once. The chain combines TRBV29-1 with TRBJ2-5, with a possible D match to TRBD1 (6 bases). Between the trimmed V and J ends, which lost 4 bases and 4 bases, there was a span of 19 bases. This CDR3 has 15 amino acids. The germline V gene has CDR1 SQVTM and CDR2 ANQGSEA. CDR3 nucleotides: TGCAGCGTTGGGGCACAGGGTCGGGTGTTAGAGACCCAGTACTTC. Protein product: CSVGAQGRVLETQYF.

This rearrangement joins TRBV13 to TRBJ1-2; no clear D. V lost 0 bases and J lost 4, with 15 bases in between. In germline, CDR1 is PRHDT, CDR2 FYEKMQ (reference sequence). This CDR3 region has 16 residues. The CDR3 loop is CASSLGRLVRGYGYTF. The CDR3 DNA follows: TGTGCCAGCAGCTTAGGCCGTTTGGTTCGGGGCTATGGCTACACCTTC.

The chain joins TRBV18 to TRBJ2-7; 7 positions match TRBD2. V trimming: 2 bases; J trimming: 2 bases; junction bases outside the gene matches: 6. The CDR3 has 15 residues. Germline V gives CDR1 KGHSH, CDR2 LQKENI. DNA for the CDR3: TGTGCCAGCTCACCAGGGGCTAGCGGACCCTACGAGCAGTACGTC. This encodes CASSPGASGPYEQYV.

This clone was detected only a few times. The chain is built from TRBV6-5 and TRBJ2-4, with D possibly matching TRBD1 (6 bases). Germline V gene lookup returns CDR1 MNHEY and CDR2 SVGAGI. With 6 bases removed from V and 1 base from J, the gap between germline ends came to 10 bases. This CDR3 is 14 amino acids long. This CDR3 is CASRKQGAKNIQYF. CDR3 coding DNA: TGTGCCAGCAGGAAACAGGGCGCCAAAAACATTCAGTACTTC.

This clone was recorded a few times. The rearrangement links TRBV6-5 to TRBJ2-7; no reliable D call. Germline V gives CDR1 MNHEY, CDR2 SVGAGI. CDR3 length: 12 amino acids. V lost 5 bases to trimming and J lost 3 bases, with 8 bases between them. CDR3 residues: CASSPPNYEQYF. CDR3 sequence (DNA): TGTGCCAGCAGTCCCCCCAACTACGAGCAGTACTTC.

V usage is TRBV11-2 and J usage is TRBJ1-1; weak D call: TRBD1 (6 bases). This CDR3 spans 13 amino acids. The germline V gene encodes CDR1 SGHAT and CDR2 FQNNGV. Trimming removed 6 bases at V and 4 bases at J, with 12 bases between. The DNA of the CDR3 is TGTGCCAGCAGGAAAACAGGGAGCACTGAAGCTTTCTTT. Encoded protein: CASRKTGSTEAFF.

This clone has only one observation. CDR3 DNA: TGTGCCAGTACCAACCGCGGGAGTAGGAACACAGATACGCAGTATTTT. Protein: CASTNRGSRNTDTQYF. The V gene is TRBV19, the J gene TRBJ2-3; the match to TRBD2 covers 7 bases. This CDR3 is 16 amino acids long. Germline V gives CDR1 LNHDA, CDR2 SQIVND (reference sequence). V shed 7 bases and J 2 bases; nucleotides not matched to a gene: 12.

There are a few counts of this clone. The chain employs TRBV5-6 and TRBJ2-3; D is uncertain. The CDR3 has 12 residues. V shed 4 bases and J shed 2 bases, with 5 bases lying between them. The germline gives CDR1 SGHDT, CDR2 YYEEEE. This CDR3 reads CASSLDTDTQYF. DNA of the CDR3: TGTGCCAGCAGCCTAGACACAGATACGCAGTATTTT.

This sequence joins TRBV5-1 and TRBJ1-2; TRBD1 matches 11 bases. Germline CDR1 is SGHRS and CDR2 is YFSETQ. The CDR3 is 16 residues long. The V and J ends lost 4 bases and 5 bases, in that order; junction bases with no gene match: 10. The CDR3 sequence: CASSQSSGTGGYGYTF. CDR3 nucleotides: TGCGCCAGCAGCCAAAGTTCAGGGACAGGGGGTTATGGCTACACCTTC.

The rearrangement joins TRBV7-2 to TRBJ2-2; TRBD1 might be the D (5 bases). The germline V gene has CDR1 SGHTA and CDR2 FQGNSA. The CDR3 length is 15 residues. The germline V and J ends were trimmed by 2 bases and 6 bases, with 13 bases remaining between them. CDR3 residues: CASSLRGGTPGELFF. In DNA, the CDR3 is TGTGCCAGCAGCTTAAGGGGCGGCACGCCCGGGGAGCTGTTTTTT.

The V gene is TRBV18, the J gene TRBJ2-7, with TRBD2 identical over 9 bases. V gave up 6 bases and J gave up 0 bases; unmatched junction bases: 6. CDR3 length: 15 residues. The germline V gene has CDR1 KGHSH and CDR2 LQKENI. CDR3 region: CASSVAGDFSYEQYF. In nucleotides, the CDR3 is TGTGCCAGCTCCGTAGCGGGAGACTTCTCCTACGAGCAGTACTTC.

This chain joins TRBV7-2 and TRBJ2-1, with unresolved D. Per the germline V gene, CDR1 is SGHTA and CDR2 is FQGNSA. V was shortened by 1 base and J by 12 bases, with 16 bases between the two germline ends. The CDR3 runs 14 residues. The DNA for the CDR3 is TGTGCCAGCAGCTTAGGTCGATATCTGGCAACGCAGTTCTTC. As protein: CASSLGRYLATQFF.